The 30 T cell receptor beta chains below were found in one sample sequenced in a study of CXCR3-negative and CXCR3-positive naive CD8 T cells. The TRB cDNA libraries were prepared by 5' RACE with UMI labels. No DNA is given; TCRdb re-called the 5' RACE reads and lists each CDR3 protein once. Listed are fewer than 90,000 distinct CDR3 sequences; 1.5% to 2% falls within the top ten. Material: naive CXCR3- CD8+ T cells from blood. Subset reported: CD45RO-CCR7+CD27+CD95- naive CD8+ T cells lacking CXCR3 (TNR3-). The receptors were sampled from a human donor in good health. Some clones in this sample may be carry-over from other donors' samples.

The genes are TRBV3-1 and TRBJ2-3; TCRdb indicates TRBD2, and absent DNA this call remains unverified. This CDR3 spans 15 amino acids. Germline loops: CDR1 LGHDT, CDR2 YNNKEL (reference sequence). The CDR3 loop reads CASSQERLVLDTQYF.

V and J are TRBV28 and TRBJ1-1; the TCRdb call, TRBD1, lacks DNA for checking. Germline values: CDR1 MDHEN, CDR2 SYDVKM. This CDR3 has 19 amino acids. This chain's CDR3 is CASSLFPTLRDRVNTEAFF.

The rearrangement joins TRBV16 to TRBJ1-1. This CDR3 comprises 13 residues. The germline V gene encodes CDR1 KGHSY and CDR2 FQNENV. CDR3 in amino acids: CASSQFGLTEAFF.

The chain uses TRBV3-2 and TRBJ1-1; TCRdb indicates TRBD1, and absent DNA this call remains unverified. TRBV3-2 is tagged as a pseudogene. The CDR3 covers 16 residues. Here the CDR3 reads CASSQPGQGWITEAFF.

This chain links TRBV29-1 with TRBJ2-1; TCRdb calls TRBD1, which cannot be checked without DNA. Germline V CDR1 and CDR2: SQVTM, ANQGSEA. The CDR3 is made up of 13 amino acids. This CDR3 reads CSVVGRDNNEQFF.

This rearrangement joins TRBV12-3 or TRBV12-4 to TRBJ2-7; TCRdb calls TRBD1, which cannot be checked without DNA. The CDR3 loop spans 13 amino acids. CDR3 protein: CASSSGTGGEQYF.

The chain has TRBV9 and TRBJ2-2. The CDR3 spans 12 residues. Germline CDR1 is SGDLS and CDR2 is YYNGEE. The CDR3 sequence: CASSANTGELFF.

V usage is TRBV7-2 and J usage is TRBJ1-1; no DNA is available, so the TRBD1 call from TCRdb remains unchecked. The CDR3 extends over 11 amino acids. Germline loops: CDR1 SGHTA, CDR2 FQGNSA. CDR3 sequence: CASRPGQAAFF.

This chain joins TRBV14 and TRBJ2-2; no DNA is available, so the TRBD2 call from TCRdb remains unchecked. The CDR3 contains 13 residues. Germline CDR1 SGHDN, CDR2 FVKESK. The CDR3: CASSWDLDGELFF.

This CDR3 is CASTLGAGYEQYF. V is TRBV12-3 or TRBV12-4 and J is TRBJ2-7; TCRdb picks TRBD1, but there is no DNA to check that call. This CDR3 is 13 amino acids long.

The rearrangement uses TRBV15 and TRBJ2-3; TCRdb reports TRBD1, a call that lacks DNA to check it against. The CDR3 contains 19 residues. Germline-derived CDR1 and CDR2 are LNHNV and YYDKDF (reference sequence). CDR3 sequence: CATSRPISPGPEAPDTQYF. Full variable domain (outside the CDR3, taken from reference TRBV15 and TRBJ2-3): DAMVIQNPRYQVTQFGKPVTLSCSQTLNHNVMYWYQQKSSQAPKLLFHYYDKDFNNEADTPDNFQSRRPNTSFCFLDIRSPGLGDTAMYLCATSRPISPGPEAPDTQYFGPGTRLTVL.

The chain combines TRBV7-9 with TRBJ2-3; TCRdb designates TRBD2, a call that cannot be tested without DNA. Germline V gene sequence: CDR1 SEHNR, CDR2 FQNEAQ (reference sequence). The CDR3 extends over 17 amino acids. CDR3 in amino acids: CASSSPLSGGGTDTQYF.

The rearrangement joins TRBV28 to TRBJ2-7; TCRdb calls TRBD1, which cannot be checked without DNA. Germline CDR1 MDHEN, CDR2 SYDVKM. This CDR3 region has 14 residues. The CDR3 protein is CASSSLGNGGEQYF.

J is TRBJ2-7 and V is TRBV5-6; TCRdb's D gene call, TRBD1, goes unchecked for lack of DNA. Per the germline V gene, CDR1 is SGHDT and CDR2 is YYEEEE. The CDR3 is 15 amino acids. The CDR3 is CASSWGSSPKGEQYF.

This rearrangement joins TRBV7-9 to TRBJ1-2; with no DNA, the TCRdb D assignment of TRBD1 cannot be verified. Germline V CDR1 and CDR2: SEHNR, FQNEAQ (reference sequence). The length of the CDR3 is 18 residues. CDR3 in amino acids: CASSQSRAGGRINYGYTF.

The CDR3 loop is CASSDGPKPIQYF. The chain combines TRBV2 with TRBJ2-4. This CDR3 comprises 13 residues. Germline assignment: CDR1 SNHLY and CDR2 FYNNEI.

This chain connects TRBV7-2 to TRBJ2-7; no DNA is available, so the TRBD2 call from TCRdb remains unchecked. The CDR3 sequence is 13 residues long. In germline, CDR1 is SGHTA, CDR2 FQGNSA. This chain's CDR3 is CASRASGGFEQYF. Combining the CDR3 with reference TRBV7-2 and TRBJ2-7 gives the whole variable domain GAGVSQSPSNKVTEKGKDVELRCDPISGHTALYWYRQSLGQGLEFLIYFQGNSAPDKSGLPSDRFSAERTGGSVSTLTIQRTQQEDSAVYLCASRASGGFEQYFGPGTRLTVT.

The chain has TRBV7-9 and TRBJ1-1; TCRdb designates TRBD1, a call that cannot be tested without DNA. CDR3 length equals 12 residues. The germline V gene has CDR1 SEHNR and CDR2 FQNEAQ (reference sequence). The CDR3 sequence: CASSLGGAEAFF.

The rearrangement uses TRBV27 and TRBJ2-4; TCRdb designates TRBD1, a call that cannot be tested without DNA. The length of the CDR3 is 14 residues. CDR1 MNHEY and CDR2 SMNVEV come from the germline V gene (reference sequence). CDR3 sequence reads: CASSPPEAKNIQYF.

This chain connects TRBV3-1 to TRBJ2-1; lacking DNA, the TRBD1 call made by TCRdb goes unchecked. This CDR3 comprises 15 residues. Germline CDR1 and CDR2: LGHDT and YNNKEL (reference sequence). The CDR3 loop reads CASSQELTTGNEQFF.

The chain uses TRBV7-6 and TRBJ2-2; lacking DNA, the TRBD1 call made by TCRdb goes unchecked. The CDR3 extends over 16 amino acids. Looked up from germline, CDR1 is SGHVS and CDR2 is FNYEAQ. This CDR3 is CASSSPTGPNTGELFF.

The rearrangement joins TRBV29-1 to TRBJ1-2; the D call from TCRdb, TRBD1, cannot be confirmed without DNA. This CDR3 contains 12 residues. CDR1 SQVTM and CDR2 ANQGSEA come from the germline V gene. CDR3 amino acids: CSVDEGDYGYTF.

CDR3 protein: CAWSTLGTANTEAFF. This rearrangement joins TRBV30 to TRBJ1-1. Germline V gene sequence: CDR1 GTSNPN, CDR2 SVGIG (reference sequence). CDR3 length: 15 residues. Using reference TRBV30 and TRBJ1-1 for the parts outside the CDR3, the full variable domain is SQTIHQWPATLVQPVGSPLSLECTVEGTSNPNLYWYRQAAGRGLQLLFYSVGIGQISSEVPQNLSASRPQDRQFILSSKKLLLSDSGFYLCAWSTLGTANTEAFFGQGTRLTVV.

V usage is TRBV29-1 and J usage is TRBJ2-2; TCRdb's D call of TRBD2 is untestable without DNA. CDR1 is SQVTM and CDR2 is ANQGSEA in the germline V gene. This CDR3 spans 16 amino acids. The CDR3 sequence is CSVEGLAGDLTGELFF.

The chain combines TRBV6-2 or TRBV6-3 with TRBJ2-7; TCRdb indicates TRBD2, and absent DNA this call remains unverified. The CDR3 sequence is 15 residues long. Germline V gene sequence: CDR1 MNHEY, CDR2 SVGEGT. The CDR3 is CACLGTSFSSYEQYF.

The V and J genes are TRBV29-1 and TRBJ1-1; TCRdb names TRBD1, which stays unverified in the absence of DNA. Looked up from germline, CDR1 is SQVTM and CDR2 is ANQGSEA. The CDR3 contains 17 residues. CDR3 region: CSVEDLRDSRPGTEAFF.

The V and J genes are TRBV20-1 and TRBJ1-2; TCRdb designates TRBD1, a call that cannot be tested without DNA. This CDR3 has 11 amino acids. CDR1 DFQATT and CDR2 SNEGSKA come from the germline V gene (reference sequence). CDR3 protein: CSARAGTAPPF.

This rearrangement joins TRBV12-3 or TRBV12-4 to TRBJ2-3; lacking DNA, the TRBD1 call made by TCRdb goes unchecked. The CDR3 extends over 16 amino acids. This chain's CDR3 is CASSPPTGHSSDTQYF.

V and J are TRBV28 and TRBJ2-5; the D call of TRBD2 rests on TCRdb alone, since no DNA is present to check it. The germline CDR1 and CDR2 sequences are MDHEN and SYDVKM. The CDR3 is 18 amino acids. The CDR3 sequence is CASSPQWVLEGHGETQYF.

Here the CDR3 reads CATASGSSYTF. The chain carries TRBV28 and TRBJ1-2; the D gene TCRdb calls, TRBD1, cannot be checked with no DNA. This CDR3 is built from 11 residues. In germline, CDR1 is MDHEN, CDR2 SYDVKM.